The 28 T cell receptor beta chains below come from one sample, sequenced in a study of T cells in Graves' hyperthyroidism and ophthalmopathy. TCR beta CDR3 region amplification was performed from RNA transcripts. HTBI primers drove first-round RT-PCR of the TCR CDR3. MiXCR, run by TCRdb on the multiplex PCR reads, gives a single entry per CDR3 protein. The table shows more than 650,000 distinct CDR3 sequences, with about 15% occurring only once. Sequenced: blood. Every receptor here comes from a woman aged 18-35 years with Graves' hyperthyroidism.

The V call is TRBV20-1, the J call TRBJ2-1; D not resolved. V was cut by 0 bases and J by 7 bases, with 10 bases left in between. Germline V gene sequence: CDR1 DFQATT, CDR2 SNEGSKA (reference sequence). The CDR3 is made up of 13 amino acids. The CDR3 reads CSARELGGNEQFF. The CDR3 coding sequence is TGCAGTGCTAGAGAATTAGGTGGGAATGAGCAGTTCTTC.

This clonotype was observed at least ten times. V and J are TRBV27 and TRBJ2-5, with 12 bases aligning to TRBD2. The V gene's germline CDR1 is MNHEY and CDR2 SMNVEV (reference sequence). J lost 1 base, V lost 3 bases, and 9 bases had no gene match. The CDR3 consists of 18 residues. Written as DNA, the CDR3 is TGTGCCAGCAGTTTTCTTACTAGCGGGAGGAGGGGCCAAGAGACCCAGTACTTC. Its translation: CASSFLTSGRRGQETQYF.

This clonotype was seen more than once but under ten times. This CDR3 is CASSLYPPNGHLNTEAFF. CDR3 sequence (DNA): TGTGCCAGCAGCTTATATCCTCCCAATGGGCACTTGAACACTGAAGCTTTCTTT. The chain is built from TRBV7-9 and TRBJ1-1; D gene unclear. V was shortened by 2 bases and J by 0 bases, with 19 bases between the two germline ends. This CDR3 has 18 residues. Germline V CDR1 and CDR2: SEHNR, FQNEAQ (reference sequence).

This chain joins TRBV4-3 and TRBJ2-2; D is unclear. From germline, CDR1 is LGHNA and CDR2 YSLEER. CDR3 length: 15 amino acids. V lost 0 bases to trimming and J lost 5 bases, with 10 bases between them. The DNA for the CDR3 is TGCGCCAGCAGCCAAGAGCCAGGAGTGACCGGGGAGCTGTTTTTT. Translated, it gives CASSQEPGVTGELFF.

This chain connects TRBV7-9 to TRBJ1-6, with TRBD1 identical over 7 bases. This CDR3 has 14 amino acids. Germline CDR1 is SEHNR and CDR2 is FQNEAQ (reference sequence). The V gene end was trimmed by 5 bases and the J gene end by 5 bases; junction bases not matched to a gene: 3. The CDR3 nucleotides read TGTGCCAGCAGCCGGGACAGTAATAATTCACCCCTCCACTTT. It is translated as CASSRDSNNSPLHF.

V gene TRBV7-3 combines with J gene TRBJ2-1, with 8 nucleotides matching TRBD2. V shed 4 bases, J shed 8 bases, and the junction held 10 bases outside the gene matches. The CDR3 is 15 residues long. From germline, CDR1 is SGHTA and CDR2 FQGTGA. The CDR3 protein is CASSSPGGPEDEQFF. The CDR3 DNA follows: TGTGCCAGCAGCTCCCCGGGAGGGCCCGAGGATGAGCAGTTCTTC.

V gene TRBV28 combines with J gene TRBJ1-1; no firm D call. Trimming took off 5 bases at V and 0 bases at J, with 25 bases between the two ends. The V gene's germline CDR1 is MDHEN and CDR2 SYDVKM. This CDR3 comprises 19 residues. The CDR3: CASSKFIGAVEGLNTEAFF. CDR3 bases: TGTGCCAGCAGTAAGTTCATAGGAGCTGTAGAAGGCCTGAACACTGAAGCTTTCTTT.

The chain joins TRBV24-1 to TRBJ2-1, with 12 bases that match TRBD1. Germline V lookup: CDR1 KGHDR, CDR2 SFDVKD. This CDR3 is 16 amino acids long. V was clipped by 6 bases and J by 7 bases; unmatched bases: 9. In DNA form, the CDR3 reads TGTGCCACCAGTCTCTCCGGGACAGGGGGCCTGAATGAGCAGTTCTTC. Translating it yields CATSLSGTGGLNEQFF.

Ten or more counts support this clonotype. This chain joins TRBV28 and TRBJ2-7; 7 nucleotides agree with TRBD2. V was clipped by 5 bases and J by 2 bases; unmatched bases: 12. Germline V CDR1 and CDR2: MDHEN, SYDVKM. This CDR3 region has 16 residues. CDR3 sequence reads: CASSGGSGIFPYEQYF. As DNA, the CDR3 is TGTGCCAGCAGTGGGGGGAGCGGGATCTTCCCCTACGAGCAGTACTTC.

The J gene is TRBJ1-1, the V gene TRBV7-9, with a tentative D call TRBD1 (5 bases). The CDR3 has 11 residues. CDR1 SEHNR and CDR2 FQNEAQ come from the germline V gene (reference sequence). V dropped 11 bases and J dropped 1 base, with 8 bases sitting between them. The CDR3 nucleotides are TGTGCCCTGGGGGGGAACACTGAAGCTTTCTTT. Translation gives CALGGNTEAFF.

The rearrangement uses TRBV9 and TRBJ2-3; D may match TRBD1 or TRBD2 (9 bases each). Trimming pared 0 bases from V and 0 bases from J, leaving 29 bases between. This CDR3 region has 22 residues. Germline V gives CDR1 SGDLS, CDR2 YYNGEE. The CDR3 DNA reads TGTGCCAGCAGCGTAGAGGAGGGGGACAGGGACAGACTAGCGGAAAGCACAGATACGCAGTATTTT. Encoded protein: CASSVEEGDRDRLAESTDTQYF.

The table lists this clonotype with a few counts. J is TRBJ2-3 and V is TRBV6-2 or TRBV6-3, with 7 bases lining up with TRBD2. The trim removed 2 bases at V and 4 bases at J, leaving 9 bases unmatched. Germline V gene lookup returns CDR1 MNHEY and CDR2 SVGEGT. The CDR3 runs 16 residues. This chain's CDR3 is CASSYPGLHAPDTQYF. CDR3 DNA: TGTGCCAGCAGTTACCCGGGACTACACGCACCAGATACGCAGTATTTT.

This clonotype was seen many times. The V and J genes are TRBV11-1 and TRBJ2-1, with a weak D call TRBD1 (5 bases). V lost 2 bases, J lost 2 bases, and 7 bases lay in between. From germline, CDR1 is SGHAT and CDR2 FQDESV (reference sequence). The CDR3 sequence is 14 residues long. DNA for the CDR3: TGTGCCAGCAGCTTAAAGACAGCCTACAATGAGCAGTTCTTC. Amino acid sequence: CASSLKTAYNEQFF.

This clonotype was seen many times. This chain joins TRBV7-2 and TRBJ2-7, with 7 bases that match TRBD1. This CDR3 is 16 amino acids long. Germline values: CDR1 SGHTA, CDR2 FQGNSA. Trimming removed 5 bases from V and 0 bases from J; junction bases left unmatched: 10. The CDR3 here is CASSRGTARSSYEQYF. The DNA for the CDR3 is TGTGCCAGCAGCAGAGGGACAGCCCGGAGCTCCTACGAGCAGTACTTC. Combining the CDR3 with reference TRBV7-2 and TRBJ2-7 gives the whole variable domain GAGVSQSPSNKVTEKGKDVELRCDPISGHTALYWYRQSLGQGLEFLIYFQGNSAPDKSGLPSDRFSAERTGGSVSTLTIQRTQQEDSAVYLCASSRGTARSSYEQYFGPGTRLTVT.

The sample holds many counts of this clonotype. The chain employs TRBV27 and TRBJ2-5, with a possible D match to TRBD1 (6 bases). In germline, CDR1 is MNHEY, CDR2 SMNVEV (reference sequence). With 0 bases removed from V and 5 bases from J, the gap between germline ends came to 10 bases. The CDR3 sequence is 14 residues long. CDR3: CASSLSGGRETQYF. DNA of the CDR3: TGTGCCAGCAGTTTATCTGGGGGCCGGGAGACCCAGTACTTC.

This clonotype was counted at least ten times. The chain has TRBV28 and TRBJ1-6; possible D gene TRBD1, 5 bases. This CDR3 has 14 amino acids. Germline lookup yields CDR1 MDHEN and CDR2 SYDVKM. Trimming shortened V by 5 bases and J by 9 bases, and 14 bases separated the two germline ends. CDR3 DNA sequence: TGTGCCAGCAGTGAATCGGGGCAAGGTTCACCCCTCCACTTT. Encoded protein: CASSESGQGSPLHF.

This clonotype was detected many times. The chain carries TRBV6-2 or TRBV6-3 and TRBJ1-2; D is possibly TRBD1 (6 bases). This CDR3 has 14 amino acids. Germline CDR1 is MNHEY and CDR2 is SVGEGT. V lost 2 bases to trimming and J lost 4 bases, with 11 bases between them. CDR3 DNA: TGTGCCAGCAGTTACCGTGACAGGTCCTATGGCTACACCTTC. Translated, it gives CASSYRDRSYGYTF.

This clonotype was seen repeatedly, ten times or more. The chain uses TRBV7-2 and TRBJ2-5; D may be TRBD2 (6 bases). With 1 base removed from V and 1 base from J, the gap between germline ends came to 16 bases. The germline CDR1 and CDR2 sequences are SGHTA and FQGNSA. CDR3 length: 17 residues. The CDR3 DNA follows: TGTGCCAGCAGCTTAGTTATTGGGGGGAATGGCCAAGAGACCCAGTACTTC. Protein sequence: CASSLVIGGNGQETQYF.

The table lists this clonotype with many counts. The chain carries TRBV7-9 and TRBJ2-7, with D maybe TRBD1 (5 bases). Germline V gene lookup returns CDR1 SEHNR and CDR2 FQNEAQ (reference sequence). Trimming took off 4 bases at V and 5 bases at J, with 15 bases between the two ends. The length of the CDR3 is 14 residues. The CDR3 nucleotides are TGTGCCAGCAGCTCCAACCAGGGTACGGACGAGCAGTACTTC. Translated: CASSSNQGTDEQYF.

Only a few counts were recorded for this clonotype. The chain is built from TRBV11-2 and TRBJ2-5, with 8 bases fitting TRBD2. The CDR3 is 18 residues long. The germline CDR1 and CDR2 sequences are SGHAT and FQNNGV. V shed 1 base and J 1 base; nucleotides not matched to a gene: 11. The CDR3 is CASSLGRRASGRQETQYF. The CDR3 DNA sequence: TGTGCCAGCAGCTTAGGGCGCCGGGCTAGCGGGCGCCAAGAGACCCAGTACTTC.

This clonotype was seen repeatedly, ten times or more. CDR3 coding DNA: TGTGCCAGCAGCTCATACAACCGGAAGCTCTATGGCTACACCTTC. Amino acids: CASSSYNRKLYGYTF. The V gene is TRBV11-3, the J gene TRBJ1-2; D is uncertain. The CDR3 spans 15 residues. Trimming took 4 bases from V and 4 from J, leaving 16 bases between them. From germline, CDR1 is SGHNT and CDR2 YENEEA.

This chain joins TRBV6-5 and TRBJ2-1; 8 bases match TRBD2. Germline V CDR1 and CDR2: MNHEY, SVGAGI. The CDR3 covers 17 residues. After removal of 2 bases from V and 2 bases from J, the junction contained 8 bases not matched to a gene. The DNA of the CDR3 is TGTGCCAGCAGTTACCCGCGGGGCGGGAGGACCTACAATGAGCAGTTCTTC. This gives the protein CASSYPRGGRTYNEQFF.

In nucleotides, the CDR3 is TGTGCCAGCAGTTTTGGGACGCCTTACAATGAGCAGTACTTC. Translating it yields CASSFGTPYNEQYF. This chain connects TRBV27 to TRBJ2-1; D is perhaps TRBD1 or TRBD2 (5 bases each). The J call may be incorrect, as the DNA end agrees better with TRBJ2-7. The CDR3 has 14 amino acids. Germline CDR1 and CDR2: MNHEY and SMNVEV (reference sequence).

The chain carries TRBV4-3 and TRBJ2-6, with TRBD2 matching over 13 bases. The V and J ends lost 4 bases and 3 bases, in that order; junction bases with no gene match: 3. The CDR3 runs to 17 residues. Looked up from germline, CDR1 is LGHNA and CDR2 is YSLEER. CDR3 DNA: TGCGCCAGCAGCCCCCGACTAGCGGGAGGTGGGGCCAACGTCCTGACTTTC. This sequence encodes CASSPRLAGGGANVLTF.

This clonotype showed up many times. The rearrangement joins TRBV11-3 to TRBJ1-1; 7 nucleotides align to TRBD1. CDR3 size: 16 residues. After removal of 5 bases from V and 0 bases from J, the junction contained 9 bases not matched to a gene. Germline assignment: CDR1 SGHNT and CDR2 YENEEA. CDR3 nucleotide sequence: TGTGCCAGCAGCACAAGACAGGGCGGCATGAACACTGAAGCTTTCTTT. It codes for CASSTRQGGMNTEAFF.

The chain employs TRBV18 and TRBJ1-2, with 8 bases matching TRBD1. CDR3 length: 14 residues. The germline CDR1 and CDR2 sequences are KGHSH and LQKENI. The trim removed 4 bases at V and 6 bases at J, leaving 7 bases unmatched. The CDR3 bases are TGTGCCAGCTCACAAAGACAGGGGCGAGATGGCTACACCTTC. This encodes CASSQRQGRDGYTF.

This clonotype was observed at least ten times. J is TRBJ2-7 and V is TRBV3-1; 7 bases line up with TRBD2. This CDR3 is 15 amino acids long. Germline CDR1 LGHDT, CDR2 YNNKEL (reference sequence). V lost 3 bases to trimming and J lost 2 bases; unmatched junction nucleotides: 7. CDR3 sequence: CASSQRASGTYEQYF. In DNA, the CDR3 is TGTGCCAGCAGCCAGCGGGCTAGCGGTACCTACGAGCAGTACTTC.

In its sample, this clonotype was seen many times. The chain links TRBV7-9 to TRBJ1-1, with 10 positions matching TRBD1. The CDR3 runs to 15 residues. The junction had 6 bases not matched to a gene; V was cut back by 3 bases and J by 5 bases. Germline assignment: CDR1 SEHNR and CDR2 FQNEAQ (reference sequence). Here the CDR3 DNA reads TGTGCCAGCAGCTTCTGGGACAGGGGAGATACTGAAGCTTTCTTT. Protein product: CASSFWDRGDTEAFF.